This T cell receptor beta chain appears in the sequencing data of a study of blood T cell repertoires in COVID-19. Study as a whole: Both acute and convalescent COVID-19 samples were obtained from the United States, Italy and Spain.

This clone appeared a single time. Per the authors' pipeline: Amplification of reference gene primers was used by the study to estimate nucleated cell counts. Profiled with immunoSEQ multiplex PCR; TCRdb holds only in-frame clones, not every one. V, J and clone size reflect that table, while D and trimming were determined from the DNA. Among more than 35,000 clones listed, approximately 90% were seen once. CDR1 is SGHNT and CDR2 is YENEEA in the germline V gene. CDR3 length equals 17 residues. J gave up 0 bases and V 3 bases, and 8 bases lay outside the gene matches. The chain recombines TRBV11-3 with TRBJ2-1; 7 bases are a match to TRBD2. The receptor comes from a human donor in a cohort sampled during active COVID-19. Sequenced: peripheral blood. The DNA of the CDR3 is TGTGCCAGCAGCTTGCGACTAGCCACTAGCTCCTACAATGAGCAGTTCTTC. Protein: CASSLRLATSSYNEQFF.